The 2 T cell receptor beta chains reported below all come from one sample, sequenced in a study of T-cell reconstitution after alpha-beta-depleted transplantation in children. Unique molecular identifiers were built into the TCRbeta library. TCRdb processed the PCR reads anew with MiXCR; each CDR3 protein has one entry. The sample holds tens of thousands of distinct CDR3 sequences; approximately 8.7% are singletons and the top ten take roughly 29%. Sequences were derived from PBMCs, mostly from graft donor cells, sampled 60 days after TCRalphabeta/CD19-depleted stem cell transplant. These receptors came from a male patient aged 2 to 9 who had a stem cell transplant for chronic granulomatous disease, so the T cells may come from the graft donor.

The rearrangement links TRBV5-1 to TRBJ1-3; 8 bases align to TRBD1. CDR1 and CDR2 (germline): SGHRS, YFSETQ. The CDR3 has 15 residues. The V and J ends lost 4 bases and 4 bases, in that order; junction bases with no gene match: 7. CDR3 bases: TGCGCCAGCAGCAAGCAGGGGGCTGAGGGAAACACCATATATTTT. Translated: CASSKQGAEGNTIYF.

Many counts were recorded for this clonotype. CDR3 sequence reads: CASRPGPTTGELFF. The DNA of the CDR3 is TGTGCCAGCAGGCCGGGACCGACAACCGGGGAGCTGTTTTTT. V usage is TRBV2 and J usage is TRBJ2-2, with D perhaps TRBD1 or TRBD2 (5 bases each). The CDR3 has 14 residues. The germline V and J ends were trimmed by 6 bases and 5 bases, with 13 bases remaining between them. Germline assignment: CDR1 SNHLY and CDR2 FYNNEI.